These 6 T cell receptor beta chains were sequenced from one sample in a study of blood T cell repertoires in COVID-19. Using immunoSEQ multiplex PCR, the repertoire was profiled, and TCRdb retains in-frame clones only, with some absent. The sample consists of approximately 190,000 clones, 80% of them appearing once. Sequenced: peripheral blood. The receptors shown here come from a man aged 55-75 years with acute or convalescent COVID-19.

The chain is built from TRBV27 and TRBJ2-3; 11 nucleotides align to TRBD2. The ends lost 4 bases at V and 8 bases at J; junction bases unmatched: 17. CDR1 is MNHEY and CDR2 is SMNVEV in the germline V gene (reference sequence). The length of the CDR3 is 18 residues. Written as DNA, the CDR3 is TGTGCCAGCAGTTCCTGGACTAGCGGGTCTGGGGGTATGAGTACGCAGTATTTT. Translated, it gives CASSSWTSGSGGMSTQYF.

CDR3 residues: CSAGQGDGYTF. The CDR3, as DNA: TGCAGTGCTGGACAGGGAGATGGCTACACCTTC. This chain uses TRBV20-1 with TRBJ1-2, with 8 bases identical to TRBD1. V shed 5 bases and J 6 bases; nucleotides not matched to a gene: 2. CDR3 size: 11 residues. The germline CDR1 and CDR2 sequences are DFQATT and SNEGSKA (reference sequence).

This CDR3 reads CASRQDRDYEQYF. In DNA form, the CDR3 reads TGTGCCAGCAGACAAGACAGGGACTACGAGCAGTACTTC. This chain links TRBV6-5 with TRBJ2-7, with 7 bases fitting TRBD1. Germline trimming cut 6 bases from V and 3 bases from J; bases unmatched to any gene: 5. This CDR3 comprises 13 residues. Germline assignment: CDR1 MNHEY and CDR2 SVGAGI.

The J gene is TRBJ1-3, the V gene TRBV10-2; 9 bases match TRBD1. Germline V gene lookup returns CDR1 WSHSY and CDR2 SAAADI. Trimming took 8 bases from V and 2 from J; bases not matched to a gene: 7. The CDR3 consists of 15 residues. Written as DNA, the CDR3 is TGCGCCAGCGGAGGACAGGGGTCGCCTGGAAACACCATATATTTT. Protein sequence: CASGGQGSPGNTIYF.

The chain is built from TRBV10-3 and TRBJ2-3; 10 bases are a match to TRBD2. The J segment lost 6 bases and the V segment lost 3 bases, leaving 9 bases of the junction unmatched. Germline V gene data show CDR1 as ENHRY and CDR2 as SYGVKD. The CDR3 covers 16 residues. The CDR3 nucleotides are TGTGCCATCAGTGAACGAGCGGGGGGGCCTGCTGATACGCAGTATTTT. Protein product: CAISERAGGPADTQYF.

The chain joins TRBV6-5 to TRBJ1-2, with D possibly being TRBD1 (6 bases). CDR1 and CDR2 (germline): MNHEY, SVGAGI. Trimming shortened V by 1 base and J by 4 bases, and 13 bases separated the two germline ends. The CDR3 has 15 residues. In DNA, the CDR3 is TGTGCCAGCAGTTACTTAGGGACAATAGGCTATGGCTACACCTTC. Translated, it gives CASSYLGTIGYGYTF.